The next 20 T cell receptor beta chains were all read from a single sample in a study of shared clonotypes between healthy human individuals. CD8 cells regarded as naive lacked CD45RO, were positively chosen for CCR7, and omitted terminally differentiated effector memory CD45RA+ cells. Method: immunoSEQ multiplex PCR; TCRdb's copy keeps in-frame clones and lacks some. The sample includes about 2.2 million clones, just over 90% seen only once; the top ten take roughly 1.7%. Source material: naive CD8+ T cells from PBMCs. All receptors derive from a man between 18 and 29 years old in good health. Some clones in this sample may be carry-over from other donors' samples.

The V gene is TRBV6-1, the J gene TRBJ1-1; the D is unclear. This CDR3 region has 15 residues. Germline V gives CDR1 MNHNS, CDR2 SASEGT. Deletions cut 1 base from V and 1 base from J, with 10 bases between. The CDR3 is CASSEVHRQNTEAFF. The CDR3 region has the DNA TGTGCCAGCAGTGAAGTTCACCGTCAGAACACTGAAGCTTTCTTT.

As for this clone: This same CDR3 is encoded by further DNA sequences in the sample. The chain has TRBV19 and TRBJ2-1; TRBD1 matches 7 bases. Germline V lookup: CDR1 LNHDA, CDR2 SQIVND (reference sequence). CDR3 length: 14 residues. V gave up 4 bases and J gave up 2 bases; unmatched junction bases: 2. The CDR3 nucleotides read TGTGCCAGTAGTAACAGGGGACCCTACAATGAGCAGTTCTTC. Translating it yields CASSNRGPYNEQFF.

The J gene is TRBJ1-5, the V gene TRBV7-8; 7 nucleotides align to TRBD1. The CDR3 has 14 amino acids. The V and J ends lost 2 bases and 6 bases, in that order; junction bases with no gene match: 4. Per the germline V gene, CDR1 is SGHVS and CDR2 is FQNEAQ. The CDR3 reads CASSLTGEGQPQHF. As DNA, the CDR3 is TGTGCCAGCAGCTTAACAGGGGAGGGTCAGCCCCAGCATTTT. Together with reference TRBV7-8 and TRBJ1-5, the CDR3 gives the full variable domain: GAGVSQSPRYKVAKRGQDVALRCDPISGHVSLFWYQQALGQGPEFLTYFQNEAQLDKSGLPSDRFFAERPEGSVSTLKIQRTQQEDSAVYLCASSLTGEGQPQHFGDGTRLSIL.

This chain uses TRBV11-2 with TRBJ2-7; D might be TRBD2 (5 bases). V gave up 1 base and J gave up 4 bases, with 11 bases separating them. Germline V lookup: CDR1 SGHAT, CDR2 FQNNGV. The CDR3 runs to 14 residues. The CDR3 region has the DNA TGTGCCAGCAGCTTAGGAGGGAGAGGTTACGAGCAGTACTTC. The encoded protein is CASSLGGRGYEQYF. The variable domain in full, completed from reference TRBV11-2 and TRBJ2-7, reads EAGVAQSPRYKIIEKRQSVAFWCNPISGHATLYWYQQILGQGPKLLIQFQNNGVVDDSQLPKDRFSAERLKGVDSTLKIQPAKLEDSAVYLCASSLGGRGYEQYFGPGTRLTVT.

The V call is TRBV27, the J call TRBJ2-1; D may be TRBD2 (6 bases). V dropped 3 bases and J dropped 4 bases, with 10 bases sitting between them. The CDR3 consists of 14 residues. In germline, CDR1 is MNHEY, CDR2 SMNVEV (reference sequence). The CDR3 coding sequence is TGTGCCAGCAGTTTTCGGCGGGAATACAATGAGCAGTTCTTC. Its protein product is CASSFRREYNEQFF.

This chain uses TRBV9 with TRBJ2-7; a weak D match, TRBD1 (6 bases). Germline CDR1 is SGDLS and CDR2 is YYNGEE. The CDR3 contains 12 residues. V shed 3 bases and J shed 5 bases, with 9 bases lying between them. The CDR3 reads CASSETGNEQYF. The CDR3 DNA is TGTGCCAGCAGCGAGACAGGCAACGAGCAGTACTTC.

Note on this clone: The same CDR3 arises from other DNA sequences in this sample as well. The chain has TRBV27 and TRBJ2-3, with D tentatively TRBD2 (5 bases). The length of the CDR3 is 11 residues. V was cut by 7 bases and J by 6 bases, with 8 bases left in between. From germline, CDR1 is MNHEY and CDR2 SMNVEV (reference sequence). Here the CDR3 DNA reads TGTGCCAGCACAGGCGGGGATACGCAGTATTTT. The encoded protein is CASTGGDTQYF.

The chain has TRBV14 and TRBJ2-1; the D is unclear. The CDR3 runs 13 residues. With 0 bases removed from V and 9 bases from J, the gap between germline ends came to 9 bases. CDR1 and CDR2 (germline): SGHDN, FVKESK. The CDR3 region has the DNA TGTGCCAGCAGCCAAGATAATTTGGGTGAGCAGTTCTTC. Its protein is CASSQDNLGEQFF.

Only one count was recorded for this clone. The V gene is TRBV27, the J gene TRBJ2-7, with unresolved D. Germline V CDR1 and CDR2: MNHEY, SMNVEV (reference sequence). Trimming shortened V by 5 bases and J by 2 bases, and 16 bases separated the two germline ends. The CDR3 length is 15 residues. CDR3 bases: TGTGCCAGCAGTCCGCTTGCTGGCAGCACCTACGAGCAGTACTTC. Translation gives CASSPLAGSTYEQYF.

CDR3 nucleotide sequence: TGTGCCAGTAGTTCTGACAGGGGCCCAGATACGCAGTATTTT. Its translation is CASSSDRGPDTQYF. The rearrangement joins TRBV19 to TRBJ2-3; 8 positions agree with TRBD1. J gave up 4 bases and V 5 bases, and 5 bases lay outside the gene matches. The CDR3 contains 14 residues. Germline CDR1 is LNHDA and CDR2 is SQIVND (reference sequence).

The rearrangement uses TRBV13 and TRBJ2-2; 12 nucleotides agree with TRBD2. Germline V CDR1 and CDR2: PRHDT, FYEKMQ (reference sequence). J was trimmed by 8 bases and V by 2 bases; bases with no gene match: 6. The CDR3 totals 16 residues. CDR3 nucleotide sequence: TGTGCCAGCAGCTTAAAGACTAGCGGGAGTACGGGGGAGCTGTTTTTT. Protein: CASSLKTSGSTGELFF.

The genes are TRBV5-4 and TRBJ2-3; D unresolved. CDR3 length: 14 amino acids. V was shortened by 7 bases and J by 0 bases, with 12 bases between the two germline ends. The germline CDR1 and CDR2 sequences are SGHNT and YYREEE (reference sequence). CDR3 region: CASFTPGSTDTQYF. DNA of the CDR3: TGTGCCAGCTTTACACCGGGTAGCACAGATACGCAGTATTTT.

The chain carries TRBV13 and TRBJ2-1; D ambiguous. Germline values: CDR1 PRHDT, CDR2 FYEKMQ (reference sequence). Trimming took off 4 bases at V and 0 bases at J, with 7 bases between the two ends. The CDR3 loop spans 14 amino acids. The CDR3 bases are TGTGCCAGCAGCTCGGTAAGCTCCTACAATGAGCAGTTCTTC. This encodes CASSSVSSYNEQFF.

The rearrangement uses TRBV6-1 and TRBJ1-5, with D maybe TRBD1 (6 bases). CDR3 length: 16 residues. Germline loops: CDR1 MNHNS, CDR2 SASEGT. Trimming took off 2 bases at V and 0 bases at J, with 11 bases between the two ends. CDR3 region: CASSERGQYSNQPQHF. CDR3 in DNA: TGTGCCAGCAGTGAACGAGGACAGTATAGCAATCAGCCCCAGCATTTT.

The rearrangement joins TRBV28 to TRBJ1-1; TRBD1 might be the D (6 bases). CDR1 is MDHEN, CDR2 SYDVKM, per germline. The CDR3 sequence is 14 residues long. Trimming stripped 6 bases from V and 8 bases from J, with 19 bases between. CDR3 in amino acids: CASSNPPRTDEAFF. In DNA, the CDR3 is TGTGCCAGCAGCAACCCACCCCGGACAGACGAAGCTTTCTTT.

The chain joins TRBV6-4 to TRBJ2-3; D gene uncertain. V was cut by 4 bases and J by 5 bases, with 4 bases left in between. Germline CDR1 is MRHNA and CDR2 is SNTAGT. The length of the CDR3 is 11 residues. CDR3 sequence: CASSGGDTQYF. The DNA for the CDR3 is TGTGCCAGCAGTGGGGGAGATACGCAGTATTTT.

The gene calls are TRBV4-1 and TRBJ2-7, with TRBD2 matching 8 bases. V was clipped by 1 base and J by 6 bases; unmatched bases: 5. Germline values: CDR1 MGHRA, CDR2 YSYEKL. There are 14 residues in the CDR3. CDR3 sequence reads: CASSQVGGDREQYF. CDR3 DNA sequence: TGCGCCAGCAGCCAAGTCGGGGGGGACCGCGAGCAGTACTTC.

Note on this clone: This sample also contains other DNA sequences that code for the same CDR3. The rearrangement links TRBV7-9 to TRBJ2-7; D might be TRBD1 (6 bases). The CDR3 has 14 residues. V lost 5 bases to trimming and J lost 2 bases, with 13 bases between them. CDR1 is SEHNR, CDR2 FQNEAQ, per germline (reference sequence). The CDR3 DNA reads TGTGCCAGCAGCCCGTCGGGACAAGCCTACGAGCAGTACTTC. This sequence encodes CASSPSGQAYEQYF.

Only one count was recorded for this clone. The V call is TRBV25-1, the J call TRBJ1-1; tentative D call: TRBD1 (6 bases). Trimming removed 5 bases from V and 8 bases from J, with 15 bases in between. Per germline, CDR1 MGHDK and CDR2 SYGVNS. The length of the CDR3 is 13 residues. DNA for the CDR3: TGTGCCAGCAGTCAGTACAGGGCTAACGAAGCTTTCTTT. Amino acids: CASSQYRANEAFF. Full variable domain (missing parts from reference TRBV25-1 and TRBJ1-1): EADIYQTPRYLVIGTGKKITLECSQTMGHDKMYWYQQDPGMELHLIHYSYGVNSTEKGDLSSESTVSRIRTEHFPLTLESARPSHTSQYLCASSQYRANEAFFGQGTRLTVV.

The V and J genes are TRBV7-8 and TRBJ2-7, with D tentatively TRBD1 (7 bases). This CDR3 spans 16 amino acids. Germline V gene sequence: CDR1 SGHVS, CDR2 FQNEAQ. Trimming stripped 2 bases from V and 1 base from J, with 15 bases between. CDR3 protein: CASSLFGGTASYEQYF. CDR3 bases: TGTGCCAGCAGCTTATTTGGCGGGACAGCGTCCTACGAGCAGTACTTC.